The clone carrying this T cell receptor (beta chain) was picked up many times. Its antigen is still unknown. CDR3 length: 15 residues. Germline V gene sequence: CDR1 SEHNR, CDR2 FQNEAQ (reference sequence). With 5 bases removed from V and 1 base from J, the gap between germline ends came to 12 bases. The sample belongs to a study of identical twins. TCRdb independently ran MiXCR on the 5' RACE reads; one entry per CDR3 protein. The table has nearly 250,000 distinct CDR3 sequences, 5.5% to 7% seen once. Broader study findings: Invariant cells of the MAIT and iNKT types might have partly distorted the zero-insertion analyses. Beta out-of-frame sequences displayed a weaker excess of sharing between twins.

These same data were also listed under a study on yellow fever vaccine responses in identical twins. That source adds: Twins reportedly mounted vaccine T cell responses that seemed partly convergent, partly personalized.

The sequence was collected from a woman aged 18-30 years in good health. The sample was memory (CD45RO+) T cells sorted from blood. The V and J genes are TRBV7-9 and TRBJ2-1, with D possibly being TRBD2 (6 bases). CDR3 protein: CASSIRLVSYNEQFF. The CDR3 region has the DNA TGTGCCAGCAGCATTAGACTAGTTTCCTACAATGAGCAGTTCTTC.